The rows below give T cell receptor beta chains drawn from one sample of a study of beta chain features in type 1 diabetes. Clones were read by immunoSEQ multiplex PCR, and TCRdb kept only the in-frame ones, dropping some. The sample contains 200,000 to 250,000 clones, approximately 10% of which appear only once. The specimen was central memory CD4+ T cells from blood. These receptors were collected from a man in his late teens or twenties in good health. Both conserved end residues are part of each CDR3. D genes are given only for firm matches. Only some rows state a clone size, as once, few, many or a class for expanded clones.

few	NA	TRBJ2-1	TRBV30	TGTGCCTGGAGTGTAACGGGCTCCTACAATGAGCAGTTCTTC	CAWSVTGSYNEQFF
many	NA	TRBJ1-1	TRBV19	TGTGCCAGTAGTAGAATAGGACGGCAGAACACTGAAGCTTTCTTT	CASSRIGRQNTEAFF
few	TRBD2	TRBJ2-7	TRBV5-6	TGTGCCAGCAGCTTGGCGGGAGGTACCTACGAGCAGTACTTC	CASSLAGGTYEQYF
few	NA	TRBJ2-3	TRBV5-6	TGTGCCAGCAGCTTACAGGGCGACGATACGCAGTATTTT	CASSLQGDDTQYF
NA	NA	TRBJ1-4	TRBV7-6	TGTGCCAGCAGTGGGGGGGTCGAAAAACTGTTTTTT	CASSGGVEKLFF
NA	TRBD2	TRBJ2-1	TRBV13	TGTGCCAGCAGCTTAGCGTGGGAGGGCCTATATGAGCAGTTCTTC	CASSLAWEGLYEQFF
NA	TRBD2	TRBJ2-1	TRBV2	TGTGCCAGCAGTCGAGGTACTAGCGGGCACAATGAGCAGTTCTTC	CASSRGTSGHNEQFF
few	NA	TRBJ2-7	TRBV19	TGTGCCAGTAGTCTCTACACCGGGACCTTATACGAGCAGTACTTC	CASSLYTGTLYEQYF
NA	NA	TRBJ2-3	TRBV4-2	TGTGCCAGCAGCCAAGATTACCAGAACACAGATACGCAGTATTTT	CASSQDYQNTDTQYF
few	NA	TRBJ1-2	TRBV10-3	TGTGCCATCAGTGAGTTCGGGTCCTATGGCTACACCTTC	CAISEFGSYGYTF
NA	NA	TRBJ1-1	TRBV27	TGTGCCAGCAGCCGGGCCGCTCCAGGCTCCCAAGCTTTCTTT	CASSRAAPGSQAFF
few	NA	TRBJ1-2	TRBV10-3	TGTGCCATCAGTGACAGGCCTAGAGATGGCTACACCTTC	CAISDRPRDGYTF
few	NA	TRBJ1-2	TRBV6-5	TGTGCCAGCAGACGACGGACCGGTGGCTACACCTTC	CASRRRTGGYTF
few	TRBD1	TRBJ2-5	TRBV18	TGTGCCAGCTCACCACCGGGACAGCAAGAGACCCAGTACTTC	CASSPPGQQETQYF
few	TRBD1	TRBJ2-1	TRBV30	TGTGCCTGGAGTGCGGGACAGACCCGTTACAATGAGCAGTTCTTC	CAWSAGQTRYNEQFF
few	NA	TRBJ1-1	TRBV10-3	TGTGCCATCAGTGAGTCAGGGGGGACCGAAGCTTTCTTT	CAISESGGTEAFF
many	NA	TRBJ2-5	TRBV7-2	TGTGCCAGCAGCCCCTCTTATGATAGAGAGACCCAGTACTTC	CASSPSYDRETQYF
many	NA	TRBJ2-5	TRBV13	TGTGCCAGCAGCCCCACGATAGGCCAGACCTCGGAGACCCAGTACTTC	CASSPTIGQTSETQYF
NA	NA	TRBJ2-1	TRBV28	TGTGCCAGCAGTTTGGCAGGGGAAAGGAATGAGCAGTTCTTC	CASSLAGERNEQFF
medium-sized	NA	TRBJ2-5	TRBV7-9	TGTGCCAGCAGCGACCAAGAGACCCAGTACTTC	CASSDQETQYF
NA	NA	TRBJ1-2	TRBV5-1	TGCGCCAGCAGCTTGGACAGTATAGACTATGGCTACACCTTC	CASSLDSIDYGYTF
NA	TRBD2	TRBJ2-3	TRBV7-2	TGTGCCAGCAGCTCGGGAGGTAGCTTCCGTACAGATACGCAGTATTTT	CASSSGGSFRTDTQYF
many	NA	TRBJ2-3	TRBV6-6	TGTGCCAGCCGTTTAAGCACAGATACGCAGTATTTT	CASRLSTDTQYF
NA	NA	TRBJ2-4	TRBV6-5	TGTGCCAGCAGACTAGCAAACGAGGACATTCAGTACTTC	CASRLANEDIQYF
NA	TRBD1	TRBJ2-2	TRBV25-1	TGTGCCAGCAGTGATTGGGGGACAGGGATCACCGGGGAGCTGTTTTTT	CASSDWGTGITGELFF
NA	TRBD1	TRBJ2-7	TRBV6-1	TGTGCCAGCAGTAACAGGGGTTCCTACGAGCAGTACTTC	CASSNRGSYEQYF
NA	TRBD1	TRBJ2-3	TRBV2	TGTGCCAGCAGTGGACAGGGCAGAGGAGATACGCAGTATTTT	CASSGQGRGDTQYF
NA	NA	TRBJ1-2	TRBV6-1	TGTGCCAGCAGTGACCCCGGTGGGAGCTACACCTTC	CASSDPGGSYTF
few	TRBD1	TRBJ2-1	TRBV20-1	TGCAGTGCTAGCGGGACAGGTGAGCAGTTCTTC	CSASGTGEQFF
NA	TRBD2	TRBJ2-1	TRBV29-1	TGCAGCGTTGAGACCCCTAGCGGGTTTTCCTACAATGAGCAGTTCTTC	CSVETPSGFSYNEQFF
NA	TRBD1	TRBJ2-6	TRBV10-3	TGTGCCATCAGTGGAAGGACAGGGGTGTCTGGGGCCAACGTCCTGACTTTC	CAISGRTGVSGANVLTF
few	TRBD1	TRBJ1-2	TRBV7-2	TGTGCCAGCAGCCGCGGGACAGGGGATGGCTACACCTTC	CASSRGTGDGYTF
few	NA	TRBJ2-5	TRBV30	TGTGCCTGGAAAAAGGGGCTAGGGGAGACCCAGTACTTC	CAWKKGLGETQYF
NA	TRBD2	TRBJ2-3	TRBV5-4	TGTGCCAGCAGCACGGGGGGGATCGAGGCAGATACGCAGTATTTT	CASSTGGIEADTQYF
many	TRBD2	TRBJ2-1	TRBV7-2	TGTGCCAGCAACCCCCGGGCTAGCGGGAGGAATGAGCAGTTCTTC	CASNPRASGRNEQFF
NA	TRBD1	TRBJ2-4	TRBV5-4	TGTGCCAGCAGCTCCCCGGGACAGGGAAACATTCAGTACTTC	CASSSPGQGNIQYF
many	NA	TRBJ2-7	TRBV29-1	TGCAGCGCCCGGGACACCCGCTACGAGCAGTACTTC	CSARDTRYEQYF
NA	NA	TRBJ1-4	TRBV30	TGTGCCTGGAGTGGAGGGGGAAAACTGTTTTTT	CAWSGGGKLFF
few	NA	TRBJ2-7	TRBV7-2	TGTGCCAGCAGCTTAGTTGGGACATCCTACGAGCAGTACTTC	CASSLVGTSYEQYF
NA	NA	TRBJ2-7	TRBV7-2	TGTGCCAGCAGCTTAAACTACCACTCCTACGAGCAGTACTTC	CASSLNYHSYEQYF
many	NA	TRBJ2-7	TRBV6-1	TGTGCCAGCAGTGGGGCGTGGTGGACGTACGAGCAGTACTTC	CASSGAWWTYEQYF
few	NA	TRBJ1-4	TRBV5-4	TGTGCCAGCAGCTTGTTTCAGAATGATGAAAAACTGTTTTTT	CASSLFQNDEKLFF
few	NA	TRBJ2-3	TRBV5-1	TGCGCCAGCAGCCGAGGGTCCGGAACGGGCACAGATACGCAGTATTTT	CASSRGSGTGTDTQYF
few	TRBD2	TRBJ2-1	TRBV30	TGTGCCTGGAGTAAGCGGGGCGACAATGAGCAGTTCTTC	CAWSKRGDNEQFF
few	NA	TRBJ1-2	TRBV6-5	TGTGCCAGCAGTTACCGGCAGGGAGGCGATGGCTACACCTTC	CASSYRQGGDGYTF
NA	NA	TRBJ2-3	TRBV20-1	TGCAGTGGACAGGGCACAGATACGCAGTATTTT	CSGQGTDTQYF
NA	NA	TRBJ2-5	TRBV7-2	TGTGCCAGCAGCTTAGTATTGGAGCAGTACTTC	CASSLVLEQYF
many	NA	TRBJ1-1	TRBV2	TGTGCCAGCAGTGATCAGGTAGAAGCTTTCTTT	CASSDQVEAFF
NA	NA	TRBJ2-1	TRBV28	TGTGCCAGCAGTTCTCGGACTAATGCGCAGTTCTTC	CASSSRTNAQFF
NA	TRBD2	TRBJ2-5	TRBV9	TGTGCCAGCAGCGTAGCTACGGGGGGAGAGACCCAGTACTTC	CASSVATGGETQYF
NA	TRBD2	TRBJ2-1	TRBV7-9	TGTGCCAGCAGCCCCGGGACTAGCGGGACCTACAATGAGCAGTTCTTC	CASSPGTSGTYNEQFF
many	NA	TRBJ1-1	TRBV21-1	TGTGCCAGCAGCCCTAAACAGGGGATGGCAAGTGAAGCTTTCTTT	CASSPKQGMASEAFF
NA	TRBD1	TRBJ2-1	TRBV5-6	TGTGCCAGCAACCACAGGGGGAGCTCCTACAATGAGCAGTTCTTC	CASNHRGSSYNEQFF
NA	TRBD1	TRBJ2-7	TRBV9	TGTGCCAGCAGCGTAGGGGTGGTGAGACAGGGGGCTCACGAGCAGTACTTC	CASSVGVVRQGAHEQYF